Listed below are T cell receptor beta chains from one sample, sequenced in a study of Ad26.COV2.S vaccination and SARS-CoV-2 variants. Profiling relied on immunoSEQ multiplex PCR, and the TCRdb table lists in-frame clones only, not all of them. The data show approximately 400,000 clones, 92% seen once. This specimen was peripheral blood, taken after recovery from COVID-19. These receptors originate from a human donor who had recovered from COVID-19. Both conserved end residues are part of each CDR3. A D gene is named only where the DNA matches it firmly. For some rows the clone size is stated as once, few or many, or as a class when expanded; others skip it.

j_gene	abundance	v_gene	d_gene	CDR3aa	CDR3nt
TRBJ2-1	.	TRBV5-6	.	CASSPLTGSATHEQFF	TGTGCCAGCAGCCCCCTTACCGGGTCGGCTACCCATGAGCAGTTCTTC
TRBJ2-1	.	TRBV6-5	.	CASSTGTSHEQFF	TGTGCCAGCAGTACGGGGACTTCCCATGAGCAGTTCTTC
TRBJ2-7	.	TRBV19	TRBD1	CASSPGQGIGEQYF	TGTGCCAGTAGTCCGGGACAGGGTATAGGCGAGCAGTACTTC
TRBJ2-5	.	TRBV9	TRBD1	CASSETGQGLGETQYF	TGTGCCAGCAGCGAGACAGGACAGGGCCTAGGGGAGACCCAGTACTTC
TRBJ1-6	few	TRBV27	.	CASSWSNSPLHF	TGTGCCAGCAGTTGGAGTAATTCACCCCTCCACTTT
TRBJ1-3	.	TRBV9	TRBD1	CASSGQGYGNTIYF	TGTGCCAGCAGCGGACAGGGGTATGGAAACACCATATATTTT
TRBJ2-1	.	TRBV18	.	CASSPLGDEQFF	TGTGCCAGCTCACCACTAGGTGATGAGCAGTTCTTC
TRBJ2-7	once	TRBV5-1	.	CASSLEVGYEQYF	TGCGCCAGCAGCTTGGAGGTGGGCTACGAGCAGTACTTC
TRBJ1-2	once	TRBV6-2/TRBV6-3	.	CASSYSRTASLWGYGYTF	TGTGCCAGCAGTTACTCGAGGACAGCAAGCCTCTGGGGCTATGGCTACACCTTC
TRBJ2-1	.	TRBV29-1	TRBD2	CSVEGMRLAGGDEQFF	TGCAGCGTTGAAGGTATGAGACTAGCGGGGGGAGATGAGCAGTTCTTC
TRBJ1-6	.	TRBV6-5	.	CASTGGDSPLHF	TGTGCCAGCACCGGAGGGGACTCACCCCTCCACTTT
TRBJ2-7	.	TRBV5-6	.	CASSFQGVRPSYEQYF	TGTGCCAGCAGCTTCCAGGGAGTTAGGCCCTCCTACGAGCAGTACTTC
TRBJ2-3	.	TRBV7-6	.	CASSLGTGADTQYF	TGTGCCAGCAGCTTAGGGACTGGGGCAGATACGCAGTATTTT
TRBJ1-5	.	TRBV10-3	.	CAISFSDSQPQHF	TGTGCCATCAGTTTTTCAGACAGCCAGCCCCAGCATTTT
TRBJ1-1	.	TRBV7-2	TRBD1	CASRLAGGAWTEAFF	TGTGCCAGCAGGTTAGCAGGGGGCGCGTGGACTGAAGCTTTCTTT
TRBJ2-3	.	TRBV11-3	TRBD2	CASSTRTSGGTDTQYF	TGTGCCAGCAGCACTCGGACTAGCGGGGGCACAGATACGCAGTATTTT
TRBJ2-3	.	TRBV12-3/TRBV12-4	.	CASILSSTDTQYF	TGTGCCAGCATCCTCTCTTCCACAGATACGCAGTATTTT
TRBJ2-2	.	TRBV7-9	.	CASSLSGELFF	TGTGCCAGCAGCTTATCCGGGGAGCTGTTTTTT
TRBJ1-1	few	TRBV11-2	TRBD1	CASSLISGGKNTEAFF	TGTGCCAGCAGCTTAATTTCAGGGGGCAAGAACACTGAAGCTTTCTTT
TRBJ1-5	.	TRBV19	.	CASSIWSNSNQPQHF	TGTGCCAGTAGTATTTGGTCGAATAGCAATCAGCCCCAGCATTTT
TRBJ1-3	.	TRBV4-2	TRBD1	CASSQEEPGQDISGNTIYF	TGTGCCAGCAGCCAAGAGGAGCCGGGACAGGATATCTCTGGAAACACCATATATTTT
TRBJ1-5	once	TRBV6-5	TRBD1	CASTQGGGQPQHF	TGTGCCAGCACCCAGGGGGGTGGTCAGCCCCAGCATTTT
TRBJ1-1	.	TRBV5-1	.	CASSLSQGWNTEAFF	TGCGCCAGCAGCTTGAGTCAGGGATGGAACACTGAAGCTTTCTTT
TRBJ1-1	.	TRBV5-1	.	CASSLTGTGTEAFF	TGCGCCAGCAGCTTAACAGGGACTGGCACTGAAGCTTTCTTT
TRBJ2-5	.	TRBV24-1	TRBD2	CATSDSETGGKTQYF	TGTGCCACCAGTGATTCTGAAACGGGGGGGAAGACCCAGTACTTC
TRBJ1-2	.	TRBV6-2/TRBV6-3	TRBD1	CASSPRDSGIRGYTF	TGTGCCAGCAGTCCCCGGGACAGCGGAATTCGGGGCTACACCTTC
TRBJ1-2	.	TRBV5-1	TRBD1	CASSYQGQGYGYTF	TGCGCCAGCAGCTACCAAGGACAGGGCTATGGCTACACCTTC
TRBJ2-7	.	TRBV3-1/TRBV3-2	.	CASSQAIHVQGHEQYF	TGTGCCAGCAGCCAAGCGATTCACGTACAGGGCCACGAGCAGTACTTC
TRBJ1-1	.	TRBV9	.	CASSFHRDKGEAEAFF	TGTGCCAGCAGCTTCCACCGGGACAAGGGAGAGGCTGAAGCTTTCTTT
TRBJ1-2	.	TRBV10-3	.	CAISESLPMRGYTF	TGTGCCATCAGTGAGTCGCTCCCGATGCGAGGCTACACCTTC
TRBJ1-1	.	TRBV6-5	.	CASTGQYEAFF	TGTGCCAGCACCGGACAGTATGAAGCTTTCTTT
TRBJ1-2	.	TRBV6-5	TRBD1	CASSRGQLNYGYTF	TGTGCCAGCAGCAGGGGACAGCTTAACTATGGCTACACCTTC
TRBJ1-2	.	TRBV12-3/TRBV12-4	TRBD1	CASGGGTDYGYTF	TGTGCCAGCGGGGGCGGGACAGACTATGGCTACACCTTC
TRBJ2-3	.	TRBV9	TRBD2	CASGTSGGSTDTQYF	TGTGCCAGCGGAACTAGCGGGGGGAGCACAGATACGCAGTATTTT
TRBJ1-2	.	TRBV18	.	CASQPVGQGVFDYTF	TGTGCCAGCCAGCCCGTGGGACAAGGAGTGTTCGACTACACCTTC
TRBJ1-2	.	TRBV15	.	CATSMGIEGYTF	TGTGCCACCAGCATGGGGATAGAAGGCTACACCTTC
TRBJ1-6	.	TRBV7-2	TRBD1	CASSLALFGRGRLNSPLHF	TGTGCCAGCAGCTTAGCGCTGTTTGGCAGGGGGCGCCTGAATTCACCCCTCCACTTT